This entry is about one TCR beta chain. The record originates from a study of shared clonotypes between healthy human individuals. The assay was immunoSEQ multiplex PCR, and TCRdb's table has in-frame clones only and misses some. Here the sample spans 400,000 to 600,000 clones, roughly 95% being singletons. V lost 4 bases, J lost 0 bases, and 4 bases stayed unmatched. The germline CDR1 and CDR2 sequences are SQVTM and ANQGSEA. The CDR3 extends over 14 amino acids. The chain joins TRBV29-1 to TRBJ2-3; the match to TRBD2 covers 7 bases. The specimen sequenced was naive CD4+ T cells sorted from blood. Subset given: CD45RA+ positively selected. The clonotype originates from a woman aged 30 to 39 in good health. For the CDR3, the DNA is TGCAGCGTTGTGGGGGGGTATAGCACAGATACGCAGTATTTT. Amino acid sequence: CSVVGGYSTDTQYF.